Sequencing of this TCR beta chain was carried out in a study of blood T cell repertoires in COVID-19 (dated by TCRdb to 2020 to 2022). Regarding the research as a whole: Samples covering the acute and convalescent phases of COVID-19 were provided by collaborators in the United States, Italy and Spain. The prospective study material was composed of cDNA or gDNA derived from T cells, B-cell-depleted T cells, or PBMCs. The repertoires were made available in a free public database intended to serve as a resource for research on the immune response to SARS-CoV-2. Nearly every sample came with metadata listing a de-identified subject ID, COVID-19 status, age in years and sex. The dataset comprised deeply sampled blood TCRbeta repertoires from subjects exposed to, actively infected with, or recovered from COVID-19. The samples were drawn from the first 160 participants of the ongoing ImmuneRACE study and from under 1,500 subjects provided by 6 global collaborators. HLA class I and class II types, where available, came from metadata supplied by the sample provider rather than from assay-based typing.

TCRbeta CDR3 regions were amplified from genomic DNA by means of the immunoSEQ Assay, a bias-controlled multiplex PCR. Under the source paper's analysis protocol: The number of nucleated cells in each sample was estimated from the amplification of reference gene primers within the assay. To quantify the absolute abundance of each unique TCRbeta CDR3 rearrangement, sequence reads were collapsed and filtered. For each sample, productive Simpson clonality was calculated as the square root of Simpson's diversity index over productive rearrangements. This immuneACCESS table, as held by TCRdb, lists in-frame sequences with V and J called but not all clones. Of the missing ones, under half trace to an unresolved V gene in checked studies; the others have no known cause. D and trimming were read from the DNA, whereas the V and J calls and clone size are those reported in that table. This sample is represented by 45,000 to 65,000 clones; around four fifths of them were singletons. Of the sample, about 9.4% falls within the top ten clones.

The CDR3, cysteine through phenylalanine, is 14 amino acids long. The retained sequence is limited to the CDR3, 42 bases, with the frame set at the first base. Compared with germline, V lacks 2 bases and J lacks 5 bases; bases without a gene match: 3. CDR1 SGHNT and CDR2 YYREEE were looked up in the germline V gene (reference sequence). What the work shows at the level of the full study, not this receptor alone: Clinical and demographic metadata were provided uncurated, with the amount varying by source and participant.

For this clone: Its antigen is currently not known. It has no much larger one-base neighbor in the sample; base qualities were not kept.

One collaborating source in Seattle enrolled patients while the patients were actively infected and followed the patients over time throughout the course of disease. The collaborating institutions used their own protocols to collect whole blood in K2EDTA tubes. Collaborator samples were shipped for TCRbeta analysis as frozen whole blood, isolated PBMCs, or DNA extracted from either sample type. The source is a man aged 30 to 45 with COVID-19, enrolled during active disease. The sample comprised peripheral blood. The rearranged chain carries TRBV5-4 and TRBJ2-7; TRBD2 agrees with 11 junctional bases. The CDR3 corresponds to CASSFGTSGHEQYF. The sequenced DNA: TGTGCCAGCAGCTTCGGGACTAGCGGTCACGAGCAGTACTTC.